Each of the 26 T cell receptor beta chains below was sequenced from the same sample in a study of OX40 agonist ivuxolimab in advanced cancers. Libraries were prepared by immunoSEQ multiplex PCR; TCRdb keeps only in-frame clonotypes and omits some of them. The sample records approximately 46,000 clones, approximately 86% being singletons. The sample here was CD4+ or CD8+ T cells sorted from blood, taken in a trial of the OX40 agonist ivuxolimab. The receptors originated from an adult with an advanced solid tumor such as melanoma, head and neck, liver or kidney cancer.

The V call is TRBV27, the J call TRBJ2-1, with 7 bases fitting TRBD1. V trimming: 7 bases; J trimming: 7 bases; junction bases outside the gene matches: 10. CDR3 size: 14 residues. Germline assignment: CDR1 MNHEY and CDR2 SMNVEV (reference sequence). CDR3 region: CASTIGDSSNEQFF. CDR3 coding DNA: TGTGCCAGCACCATAGGGGACAGCTCTAATGAGCAGTTCTTC.

This chain joins TRBV30 and TRBJ1-1; D unresolved. In germline, CDR1 is GTSNPN, CDR2 SVGIG (reference sequence). V shed 5 bases and J shed 7 bases, with 20 bases lying between them. This CDR3 is built from 14 residues. As DNA, the CDR3 is TGTGCCTGGGAATCGGCGGGGAGGAGGCTTGAAGCTTTCTTT. Translated: CAWESAGRRLEAFF.

The V gene is TRBV29-1, the J gene TRBJ2-1, with D tentatively TRBD1 or TRBD2 (5 bases each). The CDR3 contains 14 residues. CDR1 and CDR2 (germline): SQVTM, ANQGSEA. With 7 bases removed from V and 0 bases from J, the gap between germline ends came to 13 bases. This CDR3 is CSAKRDGSYNEQFF. CDR3 DNA: TGCAGCGCCAAACGGGACGGCTCCTACAATGAGCAGTTCTTC.

The V call is TRBV5-1, the J call TRBJ2-7; D unresolved. The V and J ends lost 0 bases and 5 bases respectively, with 15 bases between them. CDR3 length: 15 residues. Germline-derived CDR1 and CDR2 are SGHRS and YFSETQ. CDR3 sequence reads: CASSLELLVDNEQYF. The CDR3 DNA follows: TGCGCCAGCAGCTTGGAGCTGCTGGTCGACAACGAGCAGTACTTC. Full variable domain (missing parts from reference TRBV5-1 and TRBJ2-7): KAGVTQTPRYLIKTRGQQVTLSCSPISGHRSVSWYQQTPGQGLQFLFEYFSETQRNKGNFPGRFSGRQFSNSRSEMNVSTLELGDSALYLCASSLELLVDNEQYFGPGTRLTVT.

The chain links TRBV6-5 to TRBJ2-7; 7 bases match TRBD1. Germline values: CDR1 MNHEY, CDR2 SVGAGI. The trim removed 6 bases at V and 2 bases at J, leaving 7 bases unmatched. The CDR3 runs to 14 residues. The CDR3: CASSLGTGAYEQYF. As DNA, the CDR3 is TGTGCCAGCAGCCTGGGCACAGGGGCCTACGAGCAGTACTTC.

The sample holds one count of this clone. V is TRBV7-6 and J is TRBJ2-2; D possibly matches TRBD1 or TRBD2 (5 bases each). V lost 6 bases and J 0 bases, leaving 14 bases between the germline ends. The V gene's germline CDR1 is SGHVS and CDR2 FNYEAQ. CDR3 length: 16 residues. CDR3 DNA sequence: TGTGCCAGCAGTCCGACTGGGACCGCGAACACCGGGGAGCTGTTTTTT. It is translated as CASSPTGTANTGELFF.

The J gene is TRBJ2-4, the V gene TRBV27; D remains unclear. The CDR3 sequence is 13 residues long. V was pared by 4 bases and J by 0 bases, with 4 bases between. From germline, CDR1 is MNHEY and CDR2 SMNVEV (reference sequence). CDR3 sequence (DNA): TGTGCCAGCAGTTGGGGAGCCAAAAACATTCAGTACTTC. It yields the protein CASSWGAKNIQYF.

The chain has TRBV5-4 and TRBJ2-3; 11 bases line up with TRBD2. The CDR3 is 16 amino acids. The V and J ends lost 4 bases and 2 bases, in that order; junction bases with no gene match: 6. Germline V gene data show CDR1 as SGHNT and CDR2 as YYREEE (reference sequence). The CDR3 here is CASSPTLAGATDTQYF. The CDR3 bases are TGTGCCAGCAGCCCAACACTAGCGGGGGCCACAGATACGCAGTATTTT.

The genes are TRBV7-9 and TRBJ2-1, with 7 bases that match TRBD1. This CDR3 region has 16 residues. Germline CDR1 SEHNR, CDR2 FQNEAQ (reference sequence). Unmatched junction bases numbered 16, after V lost 8 bases and J lost 6 bases. DNA for the CDR3: TGTGCCAGCGAGGCAGGGGGTTTATTATTGCGCAATGAGCAGTTCTTC. It is translated as CASEAGGLLLRNEQFF.

This chain uses TRBV11-2 with TRBJ2-3, with 7 bases lining up with TRBD2. V was clipped by 2 bases and J by 2 bases; unmatched bases: 7. The CDR3 spans 16 residues. The germline gives CDR1 SGHAT, CDR2 FQNNGV. DNA of the CDR3: TGTGCCAGCAGCTTATCGGAACTAGCGATCACAGATACGCAGTATTTT. It is translated as CASSLSELAITDTQYF.

The V and J genes are TRBV5-1 and TRBJ2-1, with a possible D match to TRBD2 (5 bases). V lost 1 base and J lost 0, with 8 bases in between. From germline, CDR1 is SGHRS and CDR2 YFSETQ. This CDR3 spans 15 amino acids. This CDR3 reads CASSLRDSSYNEQFF. CDR3 sequence (DNA): TGCGCCAGCAGCTTGCGGGATTCCTCCTACAATGAGCAGTTCTTC.

The CDR3 coding sequence is TGTGCCAGCAGCGTTATGGTTAACTATGGCTACACCTTC. Amino acids: CASSVMVNYGYTF. The V gene is TRBV9, the J gene TRBJ1-2, with D uncertain. The CDR3 consists of 13 residues. Germline CDR1 SGDLS, CDR2 YYNGEE. Trimming removed 2 bases from V and 1 base from J, with 6 bases in between.

This clone came up a few times. V and J are TRBV11-2 and TRBJ1-1, with D uncertain. The CDR3 extends over 13 amino acids. V dropped 1 base and J dropped 7 bases, with 10 bases sitting between them. Germline V lookup: CDR1 SGHAT, CDR2 FQNNGV. The chain's CDR3 is CASSLGGWGEAFF. In nucleotides, the CDR3 is TGTGCCAGCAGCTTAGGAGGCTGGGGTGAAGCTTTCTTT.

The genes are TRBV7-9 and TRBJ1-4; perhaps TRBD1 as D (6 bases). Trimming removed 6 bases at V and 11 bases at J, with 34 bases between. Germline V gene sequence: CDR1 SEHNR, CDR2 FQNEAQ (reference sequence). The CDR3 is 19 amino acids. The CDR3 loop reads CASSYTGPFRTETLGKLFF. CDR3 bases: TGTGCCAGCAGTTACACGGGACCTTTCCGGACAGAAACTCTCGGGAAACTGTTTTTT.

The chain combines TRBV9 with TRBJ2-1, with D unclear. The length of the CDR3 is 13 residues. The V gene's germline CDR1 is SGDLS and CDR2 YYNGEE. V was cut by 5 bases and J by 7 bases, with 13 bases left in between. The CDR3 coding sequence is TGTGCCAGCAGGAGCCCGGTGGAGAATGAGCAGTTCTTC. Encoded protein: CASRSPVENEQFF.

V gene TRBV4-2 combines with J gene TRBJ2-1; 13 bases map to TRBD2. The CDR3 extends over 13 amino acids. CDR1 is LGHNA, CDR2 YNFKEQ, per germline. V was pared by 4 bases and J by 16 bases, with 7 bases of the junction left unmatched. CDR3 bases: TGTGCCAGCAGCCCAACTAGCGGGAGGGCCCATTTCTTC. Amino acids: CASSPTSGRAHFF.

The chain joins TRBV2 to TRBJ1-5; 7 bases fit TRBD1. This CDR3 spans 15 amino acids. The J segment lost 4 bases and the V segment lost 1 base, leaving 4 bases of the junction unmatched. Germline V CDR1 and CDR2: SNHLY, FYNNEI. CDR3 residues: CASSEGQGWNQPQHF. CDR3 sequence (DNA): TGTGCCAGCAGTGAAGGACAGGGTTGGAATCAGCCCCAGCATTTT.

The chain uses TRBV5-4 and TRBJ2-5; tentatively, D is TRBD2 (5 bases). This CDR3 comprises 14 residues. Germline CDR1 is SGHNT and CDR2 is YYREEE (reference sequence). V was clipped by 4 bases and J by 1 base, with 11 bases between them. DNA for the CDR3: TGTGCCAGCAGCACTAGGGTGAGCCAAGAGACCCAGTACTTC. Translation gives CASSTRVSQETQYF.

This clone was observed a handful of times. The V call is TRBV6-5, the J call TRBJ1-5; TRBD1 might be the D (5 bases). The CDR3 totals 15 residues. Germline V gene lookup returns CDR1 MNHEY and CDR2 SVGAGI. The ends were cut back, 8 bases at V and 5 bases at J, with 19 bases in the middle. CDR3 residues: CASQQTRGAYQPQHF. In DNA, the CDR3 is TGTGCCAGCCAACAGACTAGGGGCGCATATCAGCCCCAGCATTTT.

The chain joins TRBV4-3 to TRBJ2-7, with TRBD2 matching 7 bases. From germline, CDR1 is LGHNA and CDR2 YSLEER. The CDR3 extends over 15 amino acids. J was trimmed by 5 bases and V by 0 bases; bases with no gene match: 7. Here the CDR3 reads CASSQEGAGKNEQYF. CDR3 in DNA: TGCGCCAGCAGCCAAGAAGGAGCGGGAAAGAACGAGCAGTACTTC.

The chain employs TRBV5-4 and TRBJ2-7; 7 bases match TRBD2. From germline, CDR1 is SGHNT and CDR2 YYREEE (reference sequence). V was clipped by 2 bases and J by 4 bases; unmatched bases: 9. CDR3 size: 15 residues. For the CDR3, the DNA is TGTGCCAGCAGCTTTGGGGGGGGGAGTCGATACGAGCAGTACTTC. Translation gives CASSFGGGSRYEQYF.

This clone has just a few counts. The chain employs TRBV30 and TRBJ1-1; D gene uncertain. The CDR3 spans 11 residues. Germline CDR1 reads GTSNPN; CDR2 reads SVGIG (reference sequence). V was trimmed by 5 bases and J by 2 bases, leaving 6 bases between them. Here the CDR3 reads CAWLRNTEAFF. The CDR3 bases are TGTGCCTGGCTCAGAAACACTGAAGCTTTCTTT.

The rearrangement links TRBV9 to TRBJ2-2; no definite D call. V lost 0 bases and J lost 0, with 9 bases in between. The CDR3 runs to 16 residues. Germline CDR1 is SGDLS and CDR2 is YYNGEE. The CDR3 DNA is TGTGCCAGCAGCGTAGTAGCAGGCGCGAACACCGGGGAGCTGTTTTTT. Amino acids: CASSVVAGANTGELFF.

This clone was recorded once. CDR3 bases: TGTGCCAGCAGTGCCGGGACCCCGGGCACCGGGGAGCTGTTTTTT. It encodes CASSAGTPGTGELFF. V gene TRBV27 combines with J gene TRBJ2-2, with D perhaps matching TRBD1 or TRBD2 (5 bases each). Germline V lookup: CDR1 MNHEY, CDR2 SMNVEV (reference sequence). Trimming shortened V by 5 bases and J by 4 bases, and 14 bases separated the two germline ends. The CDR3 totals 15 residues.

DNA for the CDR3: TGTGCCAGCAGCCAGGGCCCCTACGAGCAGTACTTC. This sequence encodes CASSQGPYEQYF. V usage is TRBV7-9 and J usage is TRBJ2-7; D is possibly TRBD1 (5 bases). In germline, CDR1 is SEHNR, CDR2 FQNEAQ (reference sequence). V lost 5 bases, J lost 2 bases, and 7 bases lay in between. This CDR3 contains 12 residues.

The chain employs TRBV9 and TRBJ2-5; possible D gene TRBD2, 7 bases. Trimming took off 0 bases at V and 5 bases at J, with 11 bases between the two ends. Germline CDR1 is SGDLS and CDR2 is YYNGEE. This CDR3 region has 14 residues. CDR3 region: CASSVEGGVETQYF. CDR3 in DNA: TGTGCCAGCAGCGTAGAAGGGGGGGTGGAGACCCAGTACTTC.